This entry concerns a single T cell receptor beta chain. The antigen it binds to is not known. Qualities for individual bases were not recorded, and no much larger clone is one base off. The CDR3 covers 14 residues, taking in both the cysteine and the phenylalanine. Kept here is only the CDR3 DNA, which spans 42 bases and is read in frame from base 1. CDR1 is given as MNHEY and CDR2 as SMNVEV, both from the germline V gene (reference sequence). V is pared back by 2 bases and J by 2 bases, with 7 bases lying between the germline termini. These data are taken from a study of T cell responses to AZD1222 COVID-19 vaccine (dated by TCRdb to the early 2020s). General notes on the study: Because spike-specific TCR depth and breadth did not differ between the two schedules, AZD1222 recipients who got a second dose at roughly 4 weeks were pooled with those who got a second dose at roughly 12 weeks. TCR sequencing was performed for some 250 trial participants, of whom approximately 200 were given two doses of AZD1222 and some 25 were given two doses of MenACWY control vaccine. Trial participants were enrolled by age into 18-55, 56-69 and 70-plus year subgroups, with about 150, 28 and 57 TCR-sequenced participants respectively.

The CDR3 regions of human TCRbeta chains were analyzed by immunosequencing. Concerning the study's data processing: Repertoire TCRs were checked for matches against a reference library of SARS-CoV-2-specific TCRs that had been generated using the MIRA antigen-specificity platform. Breadth was defined as the fraction of unique TCRs that were SARS-CoV-2-associated. Depth was defined as the fraction of total T cells that were SARS-CoV-2-associated. Using the MIRA data, each spike-specific TCR was mapped to the spike region that the TCR reacts to and placed in a CD4 or CD8 class. Log10-transformed breadth and depth values were compared by one-way ANOVA with Sidak's multiple comparisons tests. TCRdb mirrors the immuneACCESS table, restricted to in-frame sequences. Some clones are absent from its copies; in checked studies, under half trace to an unresolved V gene, and the reason for the others is unknown. Clonal size and the V and J genes are those of that table, whereas D and trimming came from the DNA. The sample table contains roughly 100,000 clones; only one count was recorded for 88% of them. The leading ten clones occupy 9% to 9.5% of the sample.

The time point label on this specimen signifies: baseline before first vaccination. Vaccinee samples came from UK trials COV001 and COV002, including a single-blind randomized controlled phase 2/3 trial of AZD1222 (ChAdOx1 nCoV-19) in healthy adults. For TCRbeta chain sequencing, PBMC samples were collected from trial participants at day 0 and at day 28 after the second dose. Overall study outcomes, separate from this receptor: Only five or six AZD1222 recipients were SARS-CoV-2 seropositive at baseline, limiting conclusions about previously exposed vaccinees. No day 14 peak-response samples were available, so repertoires were characterized only after the peak T cell response. In the small 56-69-year group, the increase in depth fell short of significance, most likely because of low power. Epitopes outside the regions mutated in the B.1.351 and B.1.1.7 variants were reportedly recognized by nearly half of the unique spike-specific TCRs. A significant rise in spike-specific TCR breadth and depth was observed after two AZD1222 doses relative to day 0 and relative to MenACWY recipients. Vaccine-associated CD4 TCRs spanned the whole spike protein, with dominant responses in regions 160-218 and 743-854. Most participants were white British and females outnumbered males, and the authors suggested that clonal diversity may have been underestimated.

The V and J genes are TRBV27 and TRBJ1-3; the D gene is unclear. Here the sequenced sample was peripheral blood, taken on day 0 of AZD1222 vaccination. The sequence was collected from an adult in good health. The base sequence is TGTGCCAGCAGTTTACGGGAGACTGGAAACACCATATATTTT. Its protein reads: CASSLRETGNTIYF.